Described below is a single TCR beta chain sequence and its context. Other DNA sequences in this specimen translate into the identical CDR3. Positive CCR7 selection of CD45RO-negative cells yielded the naive CD8 cells, and terminally differentiated effector memory CD45RA+ cells were excluded. Sequenced by immunoSEQ multiplex PCR; TCRdb stores in-frame clones only, minus some. This table has some 2,000,000 clones, about 95% appearing once. The sample belongs to a study of shared clonotypes between healthy human individuals. Trimming cost V 5 bases and J 0 bases; bases outside gene matches: 3. This CDR3 spans 14 amino acids. Looked up from germline, CDR1 is MDHEN and CDR2 is SYDVKM.

The sequencing input was naive CD8+ T cells sorted from blood. V usage is TRBV28 and J usage is TRBJ1-1; TRBD1 aligns across 7 bases. This TCR derives from a man aged 18 to 29 in good health. CDR3 sequence (DNA): TGTGCCAGCAGTCGACAGGGACTGAACACTGAAGCTTTCTTT. Its translation is CASSRQGLNTEAFF.